Listed here are 7 T cell receptor beta chains from one sample, sequenced in a study of blood T cell repertoires in COVID-19. The repertoire was sequenced with immunoSEQ multiplex PCR; TCRdb's copy has only in-frame clones and lacks some. Of under 55,000 clones in the sample, roughly 90% are singletons; the top ten hold almost 4%. The sequencing input was peripheral blood. The receptors originated from a human donor in a cohort sampled during active COVID-19.

This chain uses TRBV19 with TRBJ2-5; D not certain. V was clipped by 4 bases and J by 3 bases, with 12 bases between them. Germline values: CDR1 LNHDA, CDR2 SQIVND (reference sequence). There are 14 residues in the CDR3. CDR3 DNA sequence: TGTGCCAGTAGTAACTCCCGACATGAAGAGACCCAGTACTTC. Protein sequence: CASSNSRHEETQYF. Based on the CDR3 plus reference TRBV19 and TRBJ2-5, the full variable domain is DGGITQSPKYLFRKEGQNVTLSCEQNLNHDAMYWYRQDPGQGLRLIYYSQIVNDFQKGDIAEGYSVSREKKESFPLTVTSAQKNPTAFYLCASSNSRHEETQYFGPGTRLLVL.

The chain has TRBV5-1 and TRBJ1-1; D remains ambiguous. This CDR3 region has 13 residues. Germline values: CDR1 SGHRS, CDR2 YFSETQ. The V gene lost 2 bases and the J gene lost 0 bases, with 5 bases spanning the gap. In DNA, the CDR3 is TGCGCCAGCAGCTTCACAGTGAACACTGAAGCTTTCTTT. Its protein product is CASSFTVNTEAFF.

The chain has TRBV6-2 or TRBV6-3 and TRBJ2-7; D is undetermined. V was trimmed by 2 bases and J by 1 base, leaving 9 bases between them. Germline CDR1 reads MNHEY; CDR2 reads SVGEGT. This CDR3 spans 14 amino acids. The CDR3 DNA sequence: TGTGCCAGCAGTTACCCCGGGTCTTCCTACGAGCAGTACGTC. It translates to CASSYPGSSYEQYV.

The chain recombines TRBV9 with TRBJ1-5; TRBD1 is a possible D gene (5 bases). Looked up from germline, CDR1 is SGDLS and CDR2 is YYNGEE. The CDR3 is made up of 16 amino acids. V lost 0 bases and J lost 2, with 12 bases in between. The CDR3 DNA is TGTGCCAGCAGCGTAGAAACAGGCTGTCGCAATCAGCCCCAGCATTTT. Amino acids: CASSVETGCRNQPQHF.

The chain carries TRBV5-4 and TRBJ2-3; the match to TRBD2 covers 8 bases. This CDR3 is built from 15 residues. The V segment lost 1 base and the J segment 3 bases; nucleotides outside the gene matches: 4. Germline assignment: CDR1 SGHNT and CDR2 YYREEE (reference sequence). CDR3 DNA sequence: TGTGCCAGCAGCTTGACTAGCGGTACTACAGATACGCAGTATTTT. It translates to CASSLTSGTTDTQYF.

The rearrangement uses TRBV6-5 and TRBJ1-2; D remains unclear. The CDR3 sequence is 14 residues long. The V end was cut by 2 bases, the J end by 3 bases, with 10 bases between. Germline loops: CDR1 MNHEY, CDR2 SVGAGI. In DNA form, the CDR3 reads TGTGCCAGCAGTTACACGAAGGAGGACTATGGCTACACCTTC. This codes for CASSYTKEDYGYTF.

The chain joins TRBV7-9 to TRBJ2-1; no firm D call. This CDR3 has 13 residues. Trimming removed 1 base at V and 9 bases at J, with 10 bases between. The V gene's germline CDR1 is SEHNR and CDR2 FQNEAQ (reference sequence). The CDR3 region has the DNA TGTGCCAGCAGCTTAGGCGCCCCCGGTGAGCAGTTCTTC. Residues: CASSLGAPGEQFF.